Each of the 3 T cell receptor beta chains below was sequenced from the same sample in a study of identical twins. MiXCR was run by TCRdb on the 5' RACE reads, yielding one entry per CDR3 protein. The sample holds roughly 1.6 million distinct CDR3 sequences, roughly a third seen once. The sequencing input was cord blood. Receptors originate from a newborn girl in good health.

The sample holds a few counts of this clonotype. V and J are TRBV18 and TRBJ2-6; possibly TRBD2 for D (5 bases). CDR1 KGHSH and CDR2 LQKENI come from the germline V gene. The CDR3 contains 16 residues. Between the trimmed V and J ends, which lost 1 base and 1 base, there was a span of 8 bases. The CDR3 here is CASSPLSGSGANVLTF. The CDR3 nucleotides read TGTGCCAGCTCACCACTCTCGGGATCTGGGGCCAACGTCCTGACTTTC.

Remarks on this clonotype: This may be a read error, as it is one base from a much larger clone. The chain links TRBV6-5 to TRBJ2-1; 10 bases agree with TRBD2. The DNA end is more similar to TRBJ2-7, so the J call may be wrong. Germline V lookup: CDR1 MNHEY, CDR2 SVGAGI. CDR3 length equals 19 residues. CDR3 sequence: CASSYSPAGGPSGNNEQYF. The CDR3, as DNA: TGTGCCAGCAGTTACTCTCCAGCGGGGGGGCCTTCCGGTAACAATGAGCAGTACTTC.

The V and J genes are TRBV29-1 and TRBJ2-6; D remains unclear. CDR1 SQVTM and CDR2 ANQGSEA come from the germline V gene. This CDR3 is built from 14 residues. V was cut by 7 bases and J by 0 bases, with 10 bases left in between. The CDR3 DNA follows: TGCAGCGCTGTAAAGCTCTCTGGGGCCAACGTCCTGACTTTC. This gives the protein CSAVKLSGANVLTF.